This T cell receptor (beta chain) comes out of a study of blood T cell repertoires in COVID-19. The method was immunoSEQ multiplex PCR; TCRdb's version includes in-frame clones alone and lacks a portion of them. Found here are some 350,000 clones, around 87% of them singletons; the top ten hold under 3%. V was trimmed by 0 bases and J by 3 bases, leaving 21 bases between them. Germline V gene sequence: CDR1 KGHSH, CDR2 LQKENI. The CDR3 loop spans 19 amino acids. The sequencing sample was made of peripheral blood. The receptor's source is a human donor in a cohort sampled during active COVID-19. This chain links TRBV18 with TRBJ1-3, with D possibly TRBD1 on 6 matching bases. The CDR3 sequence: CASSPPSGDPEDRGNTIYF. CDR3 bases: TGTGCCAGCTCACCACCGTCAGGGGACCCTGAGGATCGTGGAAACACCATATATTTT.